This TCR beta chain was sequenced during a study of beta chain features in type 1 diabetes. Sequencing targeted expressed TCRB transcripts, as all isolated RNA had been reverse transcribed. Reads from naive, central memory and regulatory T cell samples averaged around 3.6 million. Sequencing was performed with immunoSEQ multiplex PCR; in TCRdb, only in-frame clones are kept and a portion is missing. The profile shows 450,000 to 600,000 clones, roughly 30% of them singletons. The length of the CDR3 is 15 residues. Germline CDR1 is GTSNPN and CDR2 is SVGIG (reference sequence). The ends were cut back, 2 bases at V and 5 bases at J, with 16 bases in the middle. The collection from each donor was one heparinised blood draw averaging about 116 mL. Each of the sorted populations had a purity greater than 95%.

The source material was naive CD4+ T cells from blood. The TCR originated in a man younger than 35 in good health. The chain joins TRBV30 to TRBJ1-5; a weak D match, TRBD1 (5 bases). The CDR3 nucleotides read TGTGCCTGGAGTCACAGGCTGGGGGGGGATCAGCCCCAGCATTTT. It yields the protein CAWSHRLGGDQPQHF. The full variable domain, rest sourced from reference TRBV30 and TRBJ1-5, is SQTIHQWPATLVQPVGSPLSLECTVEGTSNPNLYWYRQAAGRGLQLLFYSVGIGQISSEVPQNLSASRPQDRQFILSSKKLLLSDSGFYLCAWSHRLGGDQPQHFGDGTRLSIL.